The rows below give T cell receptor beta chains drawn from one sample of a study of T cells in Graves' hyperthyroidism and ophthalmopathy. TCRdb redid the calling of the multiplex PCR reads with MiXCR, one entry per CDR3 protein. The sample lists 250,000 to 300,000 distinct CDR3 sequences; approximately 14% were seen once. The source material was blood. The receptors here all came from a woman aged 40 to 49 with Graves' hyperthyroidism. The CDR3 runs from the conserved cysteine through the conserved F or W. A D gene is named only where the DNA matches it firmly. Not every row has a clone size; where given, it reads once, few, many or a size class.

clone size,V gene,D gene,J gene,CDR3 DNA,CDR3 protein
few,TRBV6-1,TRBD1,TRBJ2-7,TGTGCCAGCAGCCTAAGAGGGCCAGGGGGCGAGGTTAATATCTACGAGCAGTACTTC,CASSLRGPGGEVNIYEQYF
many,TRBV28,.,TRBJ1-1,TGTGCCAGCAGGGGTCGGGAAGCTTTCTTT,CASRGREAFF
many,TRBV6-1,.,TRBJ1-1,TGTGCCAGCAGCAAGGACGGCCCGAACACTGAAGCTTTCTTT,CASSKDGPNTEAFF
few,TRBV7-2,.,TRBJ2-2,TGTGCCAGCAGCCCCCCTCGTATGGGGGAGCTGTTTTTT,CASSPPRMGELFF
many,TRBV7-9,TRBD2,TRBJ2-7,TGTGCCAGCAGCCCCGGACTAGCGGGAGTTTTCTACGAGCAGTACTTC,CASSPGLAGVFYEQYF
.,TRBV5-1,TRBD1,TRBJ2-5,TGCGCCAGCAGCTTGGGACAGGGGACGAGTGAAAAGACCCAGTACTTC,CASSLGQGTSEKTQYF
many,TRBV5-8,.,TRBJ2-2,TGTGCCAGCAGCTTGGTCGGGACCGGGGAGCTGTTTTTT,CASSLVGTGELFF
.,TRBV2,.,TRBJ1-5,TGTGCCAGCAGGGGACACTATACTAGCAGTCAGCCCCAGCATTTT,CASRGHYTSSQPQHF
many,TRBV6-1,.,TRBJ1-1,TGTGCCAGCGGGTCCACAGGGCGTAATAGTGAAGCTTTCTTT,CASGSTGRNSEAFF
once,TRBV6-1,.,TRBJ1-4,TGTGCCAGCAGTGAACCCGGTGATTTGTTAGGAGAAAAACTGTTTTTT,CASSEPGDLLGEKLFF
.,TRBV19,.,TRBJ1-3,TGTGCCAGTAATTCTCGGCGGTCGGGACATCTCTCTGGAAACACCATATATTTT,CASNSRRSGHLSGNTIYF
many,TRBV12-3/TRBV12-4,TRBD2,TRBJ2-1,TGTGCCAGCAGTGATTCCTGGGAGGGAAATGAGCAGTTCTTC,CASSDSWEGNEQFF
many,TRBV18,.,TRBJ2-7,TGTGCCAGCTCACTAAGGACAACCGGAGGGGATGAGCAGTACTTC,CASSLRTTGGDEQYF
many,TRBV7-6,.,TRBJ2-7,TGTGCCAGCACCCAAAAGGTAGGCCGGCTGGACGAGCAGTACTTC,CASTQKVGRLDEQYF
.,TRBV27,.,TRBJ2-5,TGTGCCTCCAGCAGTTCCCCGAGGAGGGAGTACTTC,CASSSSPRREYF
.,TRBV19,TRBD1,TRBJ1-2,TGTGCCAGTAAGACAGGGAACAACTATGGCTACACCTTC,CASKTGNNYGYTF
many,TRBV11-3,TRBD2,TRBJ2-3,TGTGCCAGCAGCTTAGATAGGGCGGGAGCGGACACGCAGTATTTT,CASSLDRAGADTQYF
few,TRBV5-5,.,TRBJ2-1,TGTGCCAGCAGCTTGCGAGTACTAGAGCAGTTCTTC,CASSLRVLEQFF
.,TRBV7-2,TRBD2,TRBJ2-2,TGTGCCAGCAATCTCAGACTAGCGGAAAACACCGGGGAGCTGTTTTTT,CASNLRLAENTGELFF
many,TRBV28,.,TRBJ2-7,TGTGCCAGCAGTCTTAGATGGACGAGAGAGCAGTACTTC,CASSLRWTREQYF
.,TRBV5-6,TRBD2,TRBJ2-1,TGTGCCAGCAGCCTAACCGGGACTAGCGGGAGCGTCTTCAATGAGCAGTTCTTC,CASSLTGTSGSVFNEQFF
many,TRBV20-1,TRBD2,TRBJ2-5,TGCAGTGCTAATAGCGGGATACAAGAGACCCAGTACTTC,CSANSGIQETQYF
many,TRBV11-2,.,TRBJ1-3,TGTGCCAGCAGCAATGGTCCTGGAAACACCATATATTTT,CASSNGPGNTIYF
.,TRBV6-6,.,TRBJ2-2,TGTGCCAGCAGTTACTCGAAGCAGGCCGGGGAGCTGTTTTTT,CASSYSKQAGELFF
few,TRBV18,.,TRBJ1-5,TGTGCCAGCTCACCAGGGTGGGAGCAGCCCCAGCATTTT,CASSPGWEQPQHF